This is a list of T cell receptor beta chains from one sample in a study of cytomegalovirus exposure and HLA in healthy donors. The table came from immunoSEQ multiplex PCR; TCRdb's copy has only in-frame clones and leaves some out. The repertoire holds about 120,000 clones, with approximately 87% as singletons. The sequencing input was PBMCs. Receptors were obtained from a woman between 25 and 40 years old in good health and CMV-seronegative. Both conserved end residues are part of each CDR3. The order of the fields is clone size, D gene, J gene, V gene, CDR3 protein, CDR3 DNA. The D gene is left open where the match is weak. Size is omitted from some rows. Given values are once, few, many or a class for expanded clones.

>.|.|TRBJ2-7|TRBV6-6
CASRSTYEQYF
TGTGCCAGCAGGTCTACCTACGAGCAGTACTTC
>.|.|TRBJ1-2|TRBV2
CASRDLGGALNYGYTF
TGTGCCAGCAGGGACTTGGGGGGAGCACTTAACTATGGCTACACCTTC
>.|TRBD2|TRBJ2-1|TRBV9
CASSNRDYSYNEQFF
TGTGCCAGCAGCAACCGGGACTACTCATACAATGAGCAGTTCTTC
>.|.|TRBJ2-5|TRBV6-6
CASSGGAGSNF
TGTGCCAGCAGTGGGGGGGCAGGGTCGAACTTC
>.|.|TRBJ2-4|TRBV19
CASRRDPGVQYF
TGTGCCAGTAGAAGGGACCCGGGGGTTCAGTACTTC
>.|.|TRBJ2-7|TRBV2
CASSEVKLYEQYF
TGTGCCAGCAGTGAAGTAAAGCTCTACGAGCAGTACTTC
>medium-sized|.|TRBJ2-2|TRBV4-3
CASSQDWAGSTTGELFF
TGCGCCAGCAGCCAAGATTGGGCGGGGAGTACCACCGGGGAGCTGTTTTTT
>.|TRBD1|TRBJ1-2|TRBV7-2
CASSLDLWDRGPDGYTF
TGTGCCAGCAGCTTAGATTTGTGGGACAGGGGGCCGGACGGCTACACCTTC
>.|.|TRBJ1-5|TRBV27
CASSPGQFGNQPQHF
TGTGCCAGCAGTCCTGGACAGTTCGGCAATCAGCCCCAGCATTTT
>.|TRBD1|TRBJ2-2|TRBV6-5
CASRRDRNTGELFF
TGTGCCAGCAGACGGGACAGAAACACCGGGGAGCTGTTTTTT
>many|.|TRBJ1-2|TRBV18
CASPPDGGGYGYTF
TGTGCCAGTCCACCGGATGGGGGCGGCTATGGCTACACCTTC
>.|TRBD1|TRBJ2-7|TRBV11-2
CASSSIGGQSPYEQYF
TGTGCCAGCAGCTCCATAGGGGGACAGAGCCCCTACGAGCAGTACTTC
>.|TRBD2|TRBJ2-3|TRBV9
CASSVELAGGQYF
TGTGCCAGCAGCGTAGAACTAGCGGGGGGGCAGTATTTT
>few|TRBD1|TRBJ1-1|TRBV7-9
CASSRTDRGVWNTEAFF
TGTGCCAGCAGCCGGACGGACAGGGGGGTGTGGAACACTGAAGCTTTCTTT
>.|TRBD1|TRBJ1-2|TRBV6-1
CASTPPGQGRYGYTF
TGTGCCAGCACCCCGCCGGGACAGGGGCGTTATGGCTACACCTTC
>.|TRBD2|TRBJ2-3|TRBV27
CASSFRLAGAHTQYF
TGTGCCAGCAGTTTTCGGCTAGCGGGGGCCCATACGCAGTATTTT
>.|.|TRBJ2-1|TRBV11-2
CASSLQDSPGNEQFF
TGTGCCAGCAGCTTACAGGACAGCCCGGGCAATGAGCAGTTCTTC
>.|TRBD2|TRBJ2-3|TRBV29-1
CSVESREGTDTQYF
TGCAGCGTTGAATCTAGGGAGGGGACAGATACGCAGTATTTT
>.|TRBD2|TRBJ2-2|TRBV2
CASVGTSGNTGELFF
TGTGCCAGCGTAGGGACTAGCGGGAACACCGGGGAGCTGTTTTTT
>.|.|TRBJ2-6|TRBV30
CAWYPHREAGANVLTF
TGTGCCTGGTACCCACACAGGGAAGCTGGGGCCAACGTCCTGACTTTC
>.|.|TRBJ2-7|TRBV20-1
CSVGGKNEQYF
TGCAGTGTTGGGGGGAAGAACGAGCAGTACTTC
>once|TRBD1|TRBJ1-6|TRBV19
CASSKDRGSYNSPLHF
TGTGCCAGTAGTAAAGACAGGGGTTCCTATAATTCACCCCTCCACTTT
>.|.|TRBJ1-2|TRBV11-3
CASSSGTPYGYTF
TGTGCCAGCAGCAGCGGGACACCCTATGGCTACACCTTC
>.|.|TRBJ1-3|TRBV2
CASTGGPGNTIYF
TGTGCCAGCACGGGGGGGCCTGGAAACACCATATATTTT
>.|.|TRBJ1-4|TRBV6-5
CASSYRRGNEKLFF
TGTGCCAGCAGTTACCGGAGGGGTAATGAAAAACTGTTTTTT
>once|.|TRBJ1-5|TRBV2
CASSESGRNQPQHF
TGTGCCAGCAGTGAGTCAGGGCGCAATCAGCCCCAGCATTTT
>.|TRBD1|TRBJ1-2|TRBV29-1
CSVATGTGRDGYTF
TGCAGCGTCGCTACAGGGACAGGGCGGGATGGCTACACCTTC
>many|.|TRBJ1-6|TRBV7-2
CASSLNRPHNSPLHF
TGTGCCAGCAGCTTAAACAGACCACATAATTCACCCCTCCACTTT